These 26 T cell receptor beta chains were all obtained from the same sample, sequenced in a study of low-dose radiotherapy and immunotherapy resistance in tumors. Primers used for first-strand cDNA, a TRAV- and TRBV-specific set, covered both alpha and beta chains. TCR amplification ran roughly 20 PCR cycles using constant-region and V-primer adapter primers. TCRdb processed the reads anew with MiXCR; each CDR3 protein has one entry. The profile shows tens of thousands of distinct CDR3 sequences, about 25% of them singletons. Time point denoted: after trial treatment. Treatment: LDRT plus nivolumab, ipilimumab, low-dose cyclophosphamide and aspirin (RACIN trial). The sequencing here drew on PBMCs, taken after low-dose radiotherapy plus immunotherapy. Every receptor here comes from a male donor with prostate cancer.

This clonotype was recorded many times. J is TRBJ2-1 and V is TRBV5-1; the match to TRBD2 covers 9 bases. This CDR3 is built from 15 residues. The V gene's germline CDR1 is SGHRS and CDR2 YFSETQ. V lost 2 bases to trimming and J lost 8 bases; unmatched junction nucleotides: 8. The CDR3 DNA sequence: TGCGCCAGCAGCTTTCTGCGGGGGGGCCGGGATGAGCAGTTCTTC. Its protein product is CASSFLRGGRDEQFF. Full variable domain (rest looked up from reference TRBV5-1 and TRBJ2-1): KAGVTQTPRYLIKTRGQQVTLSCSPISGHRSVSWYQQTPGQGLQFLFEYFSETQRNKGNFPGRFSGRQFSNSRSEMNVSTLELGDSALYLCASSFLRGGRDEQFFGPGTRLTVL.

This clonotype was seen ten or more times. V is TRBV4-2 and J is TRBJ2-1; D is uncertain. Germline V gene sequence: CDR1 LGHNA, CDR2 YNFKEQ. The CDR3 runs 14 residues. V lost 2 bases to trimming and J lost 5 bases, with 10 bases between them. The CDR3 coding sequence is TGTGCCAGCAGCCAATTAACAACGAACAATGAGCAGTTCTTC. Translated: CASSQLTTNNEQFF.

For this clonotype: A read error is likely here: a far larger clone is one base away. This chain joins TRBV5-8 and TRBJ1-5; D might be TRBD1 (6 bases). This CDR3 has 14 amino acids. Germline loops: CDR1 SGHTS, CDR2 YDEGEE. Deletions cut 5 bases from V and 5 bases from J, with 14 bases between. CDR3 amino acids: CASSLNRDYQPQHF. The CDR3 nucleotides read TGTGCCAGCAGTTTAAACAGGGACTATCAGCCCCAGCATTTT.

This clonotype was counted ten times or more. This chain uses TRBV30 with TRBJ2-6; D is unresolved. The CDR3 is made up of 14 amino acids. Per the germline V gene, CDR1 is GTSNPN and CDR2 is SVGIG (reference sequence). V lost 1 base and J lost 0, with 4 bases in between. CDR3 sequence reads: CAWSDTSGANVLTF. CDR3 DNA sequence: TGTGCCTGGAGTGACACCTCTGGGGCCAACGTCCTGACTTTC.

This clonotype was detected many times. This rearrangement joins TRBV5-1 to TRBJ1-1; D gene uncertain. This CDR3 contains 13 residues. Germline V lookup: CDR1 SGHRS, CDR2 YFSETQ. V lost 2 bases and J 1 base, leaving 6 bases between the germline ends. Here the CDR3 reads CASSFGPNTEAFF. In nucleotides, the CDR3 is TGCGCCAGCAGCTTTGGGCCGAACACTGAAGCTTTCTTT.

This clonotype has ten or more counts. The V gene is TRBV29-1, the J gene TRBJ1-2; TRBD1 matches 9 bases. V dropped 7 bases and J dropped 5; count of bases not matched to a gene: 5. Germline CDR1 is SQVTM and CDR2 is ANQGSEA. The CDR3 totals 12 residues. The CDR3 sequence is CSDMTGGYGYTF. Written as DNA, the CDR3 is TGCAGCGATATGACAGGGGGATATGGCTACACCTTC.

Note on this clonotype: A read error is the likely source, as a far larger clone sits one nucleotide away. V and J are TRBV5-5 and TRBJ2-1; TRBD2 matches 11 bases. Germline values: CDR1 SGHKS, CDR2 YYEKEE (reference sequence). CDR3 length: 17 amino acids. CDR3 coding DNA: TGTGCCAGCAGCTCACCCTTAGCGGGAGGGACCTACAATAAGCAGTTCTTC. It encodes CASSSPLAGGTYNKQFF.

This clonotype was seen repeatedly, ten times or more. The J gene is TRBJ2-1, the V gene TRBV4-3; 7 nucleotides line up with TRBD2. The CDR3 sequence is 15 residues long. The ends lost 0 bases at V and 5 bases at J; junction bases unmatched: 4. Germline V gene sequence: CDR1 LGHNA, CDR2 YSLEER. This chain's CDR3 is CASSQDPAGNNEQFF. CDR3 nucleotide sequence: TGCGCCAGCAGCCAAGATCCAGCGGGAAACAATGAGCAGTTCTTC.

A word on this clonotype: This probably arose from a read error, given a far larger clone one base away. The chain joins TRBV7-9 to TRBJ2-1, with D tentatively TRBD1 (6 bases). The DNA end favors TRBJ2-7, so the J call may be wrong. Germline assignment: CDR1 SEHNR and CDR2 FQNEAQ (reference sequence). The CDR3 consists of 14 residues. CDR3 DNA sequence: TGTGCCAGCAGCTCTCCCCAGGGGAACTACGAGCAGTACTTC. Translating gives CASSSPQGNYEQYF.

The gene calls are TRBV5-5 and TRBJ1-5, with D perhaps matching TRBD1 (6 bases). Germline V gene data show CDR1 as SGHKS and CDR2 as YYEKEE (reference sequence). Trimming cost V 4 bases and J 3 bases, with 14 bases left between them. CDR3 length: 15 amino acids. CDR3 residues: CASSPETGNNQPQHF. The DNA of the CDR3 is TGTGCCAGCAGCCCCGAGACAGGAAACAATCAGCCCCAGCATTTT. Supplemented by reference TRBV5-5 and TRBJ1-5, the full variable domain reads DAGVTQSPTHLIKTRGQQVTLRCSPISGHKSVSWYQQVLGQGPQFIFQYYEKEERGRGNFPDRFSARQFPNYSSELNVNALLLGDSALYLCASSPETGNNQPQHFGDGTRLSIL.

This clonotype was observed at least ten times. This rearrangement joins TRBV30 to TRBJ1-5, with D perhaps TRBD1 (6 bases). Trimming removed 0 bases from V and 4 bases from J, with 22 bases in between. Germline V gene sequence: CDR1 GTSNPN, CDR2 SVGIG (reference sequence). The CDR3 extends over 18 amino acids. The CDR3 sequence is CAWSVRGKTKGGNQPQHF. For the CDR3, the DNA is TGTGCCTGGAGTGTAAGGGGTAAGACAAAGGGGGGAAATCAGCCCCAGCATTTT.

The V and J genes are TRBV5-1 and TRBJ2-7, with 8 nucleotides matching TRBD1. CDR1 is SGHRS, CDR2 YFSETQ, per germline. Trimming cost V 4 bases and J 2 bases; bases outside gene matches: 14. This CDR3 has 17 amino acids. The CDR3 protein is CASSPDRAHLMPYEQYF. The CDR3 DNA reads TGCGCCAGCAGCCCGGACAGGGCCCATCTAATGCCCTACGAGCAGTACTTC.

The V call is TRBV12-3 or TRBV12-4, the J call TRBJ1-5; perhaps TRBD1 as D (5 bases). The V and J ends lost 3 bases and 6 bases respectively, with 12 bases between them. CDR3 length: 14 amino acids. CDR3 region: CASSLGGVAQPQHF. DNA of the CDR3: TGTGCCAGCAGTTTGGGGGGGGTGGCTCAGCCCCAGCATTTT.

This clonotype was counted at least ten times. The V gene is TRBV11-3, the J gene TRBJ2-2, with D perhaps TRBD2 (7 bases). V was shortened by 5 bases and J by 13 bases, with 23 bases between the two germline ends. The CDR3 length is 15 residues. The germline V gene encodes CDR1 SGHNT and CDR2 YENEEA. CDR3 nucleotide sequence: TGTGCCAGCAGCGCCGGGGGGCGTGAGTACGGCCCGCTGTTTTTT. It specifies CASSAGGREYGPLFF.

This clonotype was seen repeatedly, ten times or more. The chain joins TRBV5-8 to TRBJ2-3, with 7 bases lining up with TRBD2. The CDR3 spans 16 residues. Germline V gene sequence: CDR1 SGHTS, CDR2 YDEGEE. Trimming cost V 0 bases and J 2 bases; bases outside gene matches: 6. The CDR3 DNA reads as TGTGCCAGCAGCTTGGGGCTAGCGGTCATCACAGATACGCAGTATTTT. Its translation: CASSLGLAVITDTQYF.

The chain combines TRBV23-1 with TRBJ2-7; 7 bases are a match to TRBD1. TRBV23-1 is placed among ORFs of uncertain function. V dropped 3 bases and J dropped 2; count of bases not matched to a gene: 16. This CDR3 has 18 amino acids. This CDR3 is CASSQKSSDRAGPYEQYF. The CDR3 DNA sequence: TGCGCCAGCAGTCAGAAATCTTCAGACAGGGCAGGACCCTACGAGCAGTACTTC.

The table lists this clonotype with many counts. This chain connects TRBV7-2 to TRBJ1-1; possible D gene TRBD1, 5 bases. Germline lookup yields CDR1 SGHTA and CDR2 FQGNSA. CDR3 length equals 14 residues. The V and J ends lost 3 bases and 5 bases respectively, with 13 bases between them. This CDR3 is CASSFGGLRTEAFF. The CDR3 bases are TGTGCCAGCAGCTTTGGGGGTCTGAGAACTGAAGCTTTCTTT.

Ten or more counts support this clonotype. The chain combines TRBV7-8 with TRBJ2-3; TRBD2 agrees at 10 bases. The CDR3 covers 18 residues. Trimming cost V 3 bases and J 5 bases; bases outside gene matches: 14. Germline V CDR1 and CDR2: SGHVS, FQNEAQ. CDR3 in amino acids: CASSFSSGGPRYGDTQYF. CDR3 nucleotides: TGTGCCAGCAGCTTCTCTAGCGGGGGCCCCAGGTATGGAGATACGCAGTATTTT.

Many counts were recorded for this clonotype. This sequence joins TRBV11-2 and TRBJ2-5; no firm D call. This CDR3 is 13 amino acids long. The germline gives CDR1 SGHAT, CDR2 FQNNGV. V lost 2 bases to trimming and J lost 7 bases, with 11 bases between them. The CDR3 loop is CASSLPGGGTQYF. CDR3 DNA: TGTGCCAGCAGCTTACCCGGCGGTGGGACCCAGTACTTC.

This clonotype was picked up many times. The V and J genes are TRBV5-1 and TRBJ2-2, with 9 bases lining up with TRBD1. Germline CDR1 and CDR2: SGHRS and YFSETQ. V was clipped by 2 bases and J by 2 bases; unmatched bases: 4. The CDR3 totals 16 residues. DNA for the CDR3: TGCGCCAGCAGCTTATCGGGACAGGGTAACACCGGGGAGCTGTTTTTT. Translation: CASSLSGQGNTGELFF.

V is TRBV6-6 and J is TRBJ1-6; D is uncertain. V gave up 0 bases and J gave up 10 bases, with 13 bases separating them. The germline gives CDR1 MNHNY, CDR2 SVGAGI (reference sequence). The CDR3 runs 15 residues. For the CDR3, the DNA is TGTGCCAGCAGTTACTCGATTGTCGGAGAATCACCCCTCCACTTT. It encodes CASSYSIVGESPLHF.

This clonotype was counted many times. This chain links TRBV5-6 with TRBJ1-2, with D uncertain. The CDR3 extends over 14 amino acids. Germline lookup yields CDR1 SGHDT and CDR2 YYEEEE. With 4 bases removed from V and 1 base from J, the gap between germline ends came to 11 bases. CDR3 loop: CASSPLTDNYGYTF. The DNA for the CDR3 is TGTGCCAGCAGCCCACTGACGGATAACTATGGCTACACCTTC. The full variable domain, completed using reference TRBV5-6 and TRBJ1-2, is DAGVTQSPTHLIKTRGQQVTLRCSPKSGHDTVSWYQQALGQGPQFIFQYYEEEERQRGNFPDRFSGHQFPNYSSELNVNALLLGDSALYLCASSPLTDNYGYTFGSGTRLTVV.

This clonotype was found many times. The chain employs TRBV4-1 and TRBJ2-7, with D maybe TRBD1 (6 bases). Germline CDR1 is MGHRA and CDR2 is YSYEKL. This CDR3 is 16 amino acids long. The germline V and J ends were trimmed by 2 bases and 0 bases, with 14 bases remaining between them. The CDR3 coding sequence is TGCGCCAGCAGCCAACCAGGGGTGAAGTCCTCCTACGAGCAGTACTTC. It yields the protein CASSQPGVKSSYEQYF.

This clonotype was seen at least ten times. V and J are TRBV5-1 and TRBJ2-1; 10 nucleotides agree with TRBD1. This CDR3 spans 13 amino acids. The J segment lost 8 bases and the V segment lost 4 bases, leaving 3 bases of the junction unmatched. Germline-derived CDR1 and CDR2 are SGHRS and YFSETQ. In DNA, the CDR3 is TGCGCCAGCAGCGGGACAGGGGCCGATGAGCAGTTCTTC. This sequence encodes CASSGTGADEQFF.

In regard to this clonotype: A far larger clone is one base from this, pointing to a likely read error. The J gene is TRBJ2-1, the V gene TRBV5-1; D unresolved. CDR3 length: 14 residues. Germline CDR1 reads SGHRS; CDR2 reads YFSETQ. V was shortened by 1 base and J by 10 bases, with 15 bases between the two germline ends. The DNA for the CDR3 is TGCGCCAGCAGCTTGTCTCAGCCGAGCTACGAGCAGTTCTTC. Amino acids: CASSLSQPSYEQFF. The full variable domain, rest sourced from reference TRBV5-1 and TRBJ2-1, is KAGVTQTPRYLIKTRGQQVTLSCSPISGHRSVSWYQQTPGQGLQFLFEYFSETQRNKGNFPGRFSGRQFSNSRSEMNVSTLELGDSALYLCASSLSQPSYEQFFGPGTRLTVL.

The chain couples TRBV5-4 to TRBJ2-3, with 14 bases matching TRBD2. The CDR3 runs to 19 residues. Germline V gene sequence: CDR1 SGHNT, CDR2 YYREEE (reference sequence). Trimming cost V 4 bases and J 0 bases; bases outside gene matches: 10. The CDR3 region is CASSPRLAGGPGSTDTQYF. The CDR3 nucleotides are TGTGCCAGCAGCCCACGACTAGCGGGAGGGCCGGGTAGCACAGATACGCAGTATTTT.